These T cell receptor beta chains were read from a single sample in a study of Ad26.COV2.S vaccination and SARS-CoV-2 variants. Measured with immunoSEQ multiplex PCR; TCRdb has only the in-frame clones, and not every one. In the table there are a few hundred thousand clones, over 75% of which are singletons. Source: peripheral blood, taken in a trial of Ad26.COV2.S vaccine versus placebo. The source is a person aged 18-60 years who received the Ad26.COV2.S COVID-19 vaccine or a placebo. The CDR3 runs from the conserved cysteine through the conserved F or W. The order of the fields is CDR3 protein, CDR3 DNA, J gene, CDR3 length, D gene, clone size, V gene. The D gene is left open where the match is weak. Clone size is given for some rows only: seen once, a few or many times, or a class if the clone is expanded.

CASSLGLAGEGSYNEQFF	TGTGCCAGCAGCTTGGGACTAGCGGGGGAAGGGTCCTACAATGAGCAGTTCTTC	TRBJ2-1	18	TRBD2	.	TRBV7-3
CASSPLVTADGNTIYF	TGTGCCAGCTCACCACTTGTCACAGCCGACGGAAACACCATATATTTT	TRBJ1-3	16	.	.	TRBV18
CASSQGRTGNTGELFF	TGCGCCAGCAGCCAAGGGCGGACAGGGAACACCGGGGAGCTGTTTTTT	TRBJ2-2	16	TRBD1	.	TRBV4-1
CASSPEYSGGTSGELFF	TGTGCCAGCAGCCCCGAATATAGCGGGGGAACGTCCGGGGAGCTGTTTTTT	TRBJ2-2	17	TRBD2	.	TRBV5-4
CASSTSLDSPLHF	TGTGCCAGCAGCACCTCTTTGGATTCACCCCTCCACTTT	TRBJ1-6	13	.	once	TRBV9
CAWSVGQGASPSNQPQHF	TGTGCCTGGAGTGTGGGGCAGGGGGCCTCCCCGAGCAATCAGCCCCAGCATTTT	TRBJ1-5	18	TRBD1	.	TRBV30
CASSLSHQGSLNTEAFF	TGCGCCAGCAGCTTGTCCCATCAAGGTTCCTTGAACACTGAAGCTTTCTTT	TRBJ1-1	17	.	.	TRBV5-1
CASSFNGHYGYTF	TGTGCCAGCAGCTTCAACGGCCACTATGGCTACACCTTC	TRBJ1-2	13	.	.	TRBV9
CASSLPTGLNYGYTF	TGTGCCAGCAGCTTGCCGACAGGGTTAAACTATGGCTACACCTTC	TRBJ1-2	15	TRBD1	.	TRBV7-9
CASSLAAARQETQYF	TGTGCCAGCAGCTTAGCTGCGGCAAGACAAGAGACCCAGTACTTC	TRBJ2-5	15	.	.	TRBV7-8
CASSRRGGTYEQYF	TGTGCCAGCAGCCGGCGGGGGGGAACCTACGAGCAGTACTTC	TRBJ2-7	14	TRBD2	.	TRBV5-8
CASSEGEYSNQPQHF	TGTGCCAGCAGTGAGGGGGAATATAGCAATCAGCCCCAGCATTTT	TRBJ1-5	15	.	.	TRBV2
CASSPRTGNTGELFF	TGTGCCAGCTCACCACGAACAGGGAACACCGGGGAGCTGTTTTTT	TRBJ2-2	15	.	.	TRBV18
CAWSVLGNTIYF	TGTGCCTGGAGTGTGCTCGGAAACACCATATATTTT	TRBJ1-3	12	.	.	TRBV30
CASSALAGNTQYF	TGTGCCAGCAGCGCCTTAGCGGGGAATACGCAGTATTTT	TRBJ2-3	13	TRBD2	.	TRBV7-3
CASSLVDNTEAFF	TGTGCCAGCAGCTTAGTGGATAACACTGAAGCTTTCTTT	TRBJ1-1	13	.	.	TRBV7-3
CASSLRGVRNQPQHF	TGTGCCAGCAGCTTAAGGGGGGTGCGAAATCAGCCCCAGCATTTT	TRBJ1-5	15	.	.	TRBV7-8
CASSLTGEDIQYF	TGCGCCAGCAGCTTGACAGGGGAAGACATTCAGTACTTC	TRBJ2-4	13	TRBD1	.	TRBV5-1
CASSHPGQGFYSPLHF	TGTGCCAGCAGCCACCCCGGACAGGGCTTCTATTCACCCCTCCACTTT	TRBJ1-6	16	TRBD1	.	TRBV11-2
CASSTDSFQETQYF	TGCGCCAGCAGCACTGACAGTTTTCAAGAGACCCAGTACTTC	TRBJ2-5	14	.	.	TRBV5-1
CASSGGDSTIAFF	TGTGCCAGCAGTGGTGGGGACAGTACAATTGCGTTCTTC	TRBJ2-1	13	TRBD1	.	TRBV2
CASRTDAVETQYF	TGTGCCAGCAGAACGGACGCGGTGGAGACCCAGTACTTC	TRBJ2-5	13	.	.	TRBV11-2
CASSLWTYEQYF	TGTGCCAGCAGCTTATGGACCTACGAGCAGTACTTC	TRBJ2-7	12	.	.	TRBV7-2
CASSSTSYEQYF	TGTGCCAGCAGCTCCACCTCCTACGAGCAGTACTTC	TRBJ2-7	12	.	.	TRBV5-4
CASSGVDTAYEQYF	TGTGCCAGCAGTGGAGTGGACACCGCCTACGAGCAGTACTTC	TRBJ2-7	14	.	.	TRBV2
CASSLDGYNSPLHF	TGTGCCAGCAGCTTAGACGGATATAATTCACCCCTCCACTTT	TRBJ1-6	14	.	.	TRBV7-3
CATSSDRGIVEAFF	TGTGCCACCAGCAGTGACAGGGGGATCGTTGAAGCTTTCTTT	TRBJ1-1	14	TRBD1	.	TRBV15
CASRPGANTGELFF	TGTGCCAGCAGGCCCGGGGCGAACACCGGGGAGCTGTTTTTT	TRBJ2-2	14	.	.	TRBV5-5
CASQTGIGANVLTF	TGTGCCAGCCAAACAGGGATTGGGGCCAACGTCCTGACTTTC	TRBJ2-6	14	.	.	TRBV19
CASSQDSRDSLAYGYGYTF	TGCGCCAGCAGCCAAGATTCGAGGGACAGCCTAGCGTACGGCTATGGCTACACCTTC	TRBJ1-2	19	TRBD1	.	TRBV4-1
CASSLDENQPQHF	TGTGCCAGCAGCTTAGACGAAAATCAGCCCCAGCATTTT	TRBJ1-5	13	.	.	TRBV7-9
CASSVGGGPDTQYF	TGTGCCAGCAGTGTCGGGGGGGGACCAGATACGCAGTATTTT	TRBJ2-3	14	TRBD2	once	TRBV4-2
CASSLVAGASSNQPQHF	TGTGCCAGCAGCTTGGTGGCCGGGGCCAGTAGCAATCAGCCCCAGCATTTT	TRBJ1-5	17	.	.	TRBV5-5
CASSGTGNGYTF	TGTGCCAGCAGCGGGACAGGGAATGGCTACACCTTC	TRBJ1-2	12	TRBD1	.	TRBV12-3/TRBV12-4
CASSLDTANTGELFF	TGTGCCAGCAGTCTCGACACGGCGAACACCGGGGAGCTGTTTTTT	TRBJ2-2	15	.	.	TRBV2
CASSPDSLRAYEQYF	TGCGCCAGCAGCCCGGACAGTCTAAGGGCCTACGAGCAGTACTTC	TRBJ2-7	15	.	.	TRBV5-1
CASSLPPRDEQFF	TGTGCCAGCAGCTTACCCCCTAGAGATGAGCAGTTCTTC	TRBJ2-1	13	.	.	TRBV7-8
CASSSLMRYSNQPQHF	TGTGCCAGCAGTTCCCTTATGAGGTATAGCAATCAGCCCCAGCATTTT	TRBJ1-5	16	.	.	TRBV28
CASSQERGIPLIAFF	TGTGCCAGCAGCCAAGAGAGGGGAATACCACTGATAGCTTTCTTT	TRBJ1-1	15	.	.	TRBV3-1/TRBV3-2
CSVGPTGGNTIYF	TGCAGCGTTGGTCCGACAGGCGGAAACACCATATATTTT	TRBJ1-3	13	.	.	TRBV29-1
CAWSAHLRVGAEAFF	TGTGCCTGGAGTGCCCACCTCAGGGTAGGGGCTGAAGCTTTCTTT	TRBJ1-1	15	.	.	TRBV30
CASSLNPTSHEQYF	TGTGCTAGCAGCTTAAACCCCACAAGCCACGAGCAGTACTTC	TRBJ2-7	14	.	.	TRBV7-7
CASSPTVDYGYTF	TGCGCCAGCAGCCCTACAGTGGACTATGGCTACACCTTC	TRBJ1-2	13	.	.	TRBV5-1
CASSLVPGQLNEQFF	TGCGCCAGCAGCTTGGTCCCGGGACAGCTCAATGAGCAGTTCTTC	TRBJ2-1	15	TRBD1	.	TRBV5-1
CASSQFKGAGTGELFF	TGTGCCAGCAGCCAGTTCAAGGGGGCGGGGACCGGGGAGCTGTTTTTT	TRBJ2-2	16	.	.	TRBV4-2
CASSLVVWPADGYTF	TGCGCCAGCAGCTTGGTGGTATGGCCAGCCGATGGCTACACCTTC	TRBJ1-2	15	.	once	TRBV5-1
CASSLHRGTYSGANVLTF	TGCGCCAGCAGCCTCCACAGGGGAACCTACTCTGGGGCCAACGTCCTGACTTTC	TRBJ2-6	18	TRBD1	.	TRBV5-1
CASSPRLAGWGTQYF	TGTGCCAGCAGCCCCAGACTAGCGGGGTGGGGGACCCAGTACTTC	TRBJ2-5	15	TRBD2	.	TRBV7-9
CASSSAGTGGLDEQFF	TGCGCCAGCAGCTCCGCCGGGACAGGGGGTCTTGATGAGCAGTTCTTC	TRBJ2-1	16	TRBD1	few	TRBV5-1
CASSLDPAGGTDTQYF	TGTGCCAGCAGCTTAGATCCAGCGGGGGGCACAGATACGCAGTATTTT	TRBJ2-3	16	TRBD2	.	TRBV11-2
CASSQRDRRAEAFF	TGTGCCAGCAGCCAGCGGGACAGGAGAGCTGAAGCTTTCTTT	TRBJ1-1	14	TRBD1	few	TRBV13
CASSAGRGPPVDTQYF	TGTGCCAGCAGCGCTGGCAGGGGGCCACCGGTGGATACGCAGTATTTT	TRBJ2-3	16	TRBD1	.	TRBV7-8
CASSQAGQDEAFF	TGTGCCAGCAGCCAAGCGGGACAAGATGAAGCTTTCTTT	TRBJ1-1	13	.	.	TRBV3-1/TRBV3-2
CASSTRDRDNYGYTF	TGTGCCAGCAGCACCCGGGACAGGGATAACTATGGCTACACCTTC	TRBJ1-2	15	TRBD1	.	TRBV7-2